This T cell receptor (beta chain) stems from a study of blood T cell repertoires in COVID-19. Overall study context: Spain, Italy and the United States supplied samples that represented acute and convalescent COVID-19.

CDR3 length: 13 amino acids. Between the trimmed V and J ends, which lost 3 bases and 3 bases, there was a span of 8 bases. Germline loops: CDR1 KGHSH, CDR2 LQKENI. The protocol was immunoSEQ multiplex PCR, while the TCRdb copy is restricted to in-frame clones and leaves out a portion. The sample lists 120,000 to 150,000 clones; 80% to 90% were seen once. The V call is TRBV18, the J call TRBJ2-5; D gene unclear. The sequence was obtained from a man in his 60s with active or convalescent COVID-19. Sample: peripheral blood. CDR3 protein: CASSPPGEETQYF. DNA of the CDR3: TGTGCCAGCTCACCGCCCGGAGAAGAGACCCAGTACTTC.